This is a list of T cell receptor beta chains from one sample in a study of T cells after yellow fever vaccination. Via MiXCR, TCRdb re-called the 5' RACE reads, giving one row per CDR3 protein. This table holds hundreds of thousands of distinct CDR3 sequences, 8.5% to 9% found once. This material consisted of PBMCs, taken on the day of the first yellow fever vaccination. The origin of the receptors is a young man who received the YFV17D yellow fever vaccine. CDR3s include the opening cysteine and the closing phenylalanine or tryptophan. The D gene is left open where the match is weak. Clone size is shown for a subset of rows, as once, few, many or a class of expanded clone.

CDR3 DNA	CDR3 protein	V gene	J gene	D gene	clone size
TGCGCCAGCAGCTTGGAGTTCGGAGGAGGACGTGAAAAACTGTTTTTT	CASSLEFGGGREKLFF	TRBV5-1	TRBJ1-4	.	few
TGTGCCAGCAGTTATTTTGGGGATACGCAGTATTTT	CASSYFGDTQYF	TRBV7-9	TRBJ2-3	.	many
TGTGCCAGCAGCTTAAGTGTTGGCAGGGGAGAGACCCAGTACTTC	CASSLSVGRGETQYF	TRBV7-3	TRBJ2-5	.	.
TGTGCCAGCAGCTTAAGGTGGACCTATAATTCACCCCTCCACTTT	CASSLRWTYNSPLHF	TRBV5-5	TRBJ1-6	.	.
TGTGCCAGCTCACCGGACGGAGCACGCCTGAGATCAGCTTTTAACTATGGCTACACCTTC	CASSPDGARLRSAFNYGYTF	TRBV18	TRBJ1-2	.	few
TGCAGTGCTAGAGAGCCAGGGATTAACTATGGCTACACCTTC	CSAREPGINYGYTF	TRBV20-1	TRBJ1-2	.	few
TGTGCCAGCAGCACCAATGGGGGACCTAGCACAGATACGCAGTATTTT	CASSTNGGPSTDTQYF	TRBV7-2	TRBJ2-3	.	.
TGTGCCAGCAGGGACAGGAATCAGCCCCAGCATTTT	CASRDRNQPQHF	TRBV6-2/TRBV6-3	TRBJ1-5	TRBD1	.
TGTGCCAGCGCAACGGCTAGCAATCAGCCCCAGCATTTT	CASATASNQPQHF	TRBV6-2/TRBV6-3	TRBJ1-5	.	many
TGTGCCAGTCGAAGGGGACTAGCCCCCTCTGGGGCCAACGTCCTGACTTTC	CASRRGLAPSGANVLTF	TRBV19	TRBJ2-6	TRBD2	few
TGTGCCAGCAGTGAACAGAGCACAGATACGCAGTATTTT	CASSEQSTDTQYF	TRBV6-4	TRBJ2-3	.	.
TGTGCCAGCAGTTTACCCCGCTTCTCTGGAAACACCATATATTTT	CASSLPRFSGNTIYF	TRBV12-3/TRBV12-4	TRBJ1-3	.	.
TGTGCCAGCAGCTTCAACGTCGGGCAAGAGACCCAGTACTTC	CASSFNVGQETQYF	TRBV5-5	TRBJ2-5	.	.
TGCAGTGCTAGAGATCTGGGCAGGGTTCACTCTGGGGCCAACGTCCTGACTTTC	CSARDLGRVHSGANVLTF	TRBV20-1	TRBJ2-6	.	few
TGTGCCAGCACTACCCTGTACACAGATACGCAGTATTTT	CASTTLYTDTQYF	TRBV28	TRBJ2-3	.	.
TGCGCCAGCAGCTTGGAGAGGGCCGGCTATGAGCAGTTCTTC	CASSLERAGYEQFF	TRBV5-1	TRBJ2-1	.	many
TGTGCCAGTAGTATTTGGAGGAGCAATCAGCCCCAGCATTTT	CASSIWRSNQPQHF	TRBV19	TRBJ1-5	.	.
TGCAGCGCCTCCGGGACAGGGGGCTTTAGGGGAGAGACCCAGTACTTC	CSASGTGGFRGETQYF	TRBV29-1	TRBJ2-5	TRBD1	.
TGTGCCAGCAGCTTTACAGCTGCGGGCTACACCTTC	CASSFTAAGYTF	TRBV7-9	TRBJ1-2	.	few
TGCGCCAGCAGCCAAAGGGATGATACGCAGTATTTT	CASSQRDDTQYF	TRBV4-1	TRBJ2-3	.	many
TGTGCCAGCAGCAACAGGGGTGGTGAGCAGTTCTTC	CASSNRGGEQFF	TRBV7-8	TRBJ2-1	TRBD1	.
TGTGCCAGCGGGACCAGCGGGGGGACAGATACGCAGTATTTT	CASGTSGGTDTQYF	TRBV12-3/TRBV12-4	TRBJ2-3	TRBD2	few
TGTGCCAGCAGACACGGACAGCCGAATTCACCCCTCCACTTT	CASRHGQPNSPLHF	TRBV3-1	TRBJ1-6	.	few
TGCAGTGCTGGGGAGTTAGGCAGGGGGCACGCTGAAGCTTTCTTT	CSAGELGRGHAEAFF	TRBV20-1	TRBJ1-1	TRBD1	.